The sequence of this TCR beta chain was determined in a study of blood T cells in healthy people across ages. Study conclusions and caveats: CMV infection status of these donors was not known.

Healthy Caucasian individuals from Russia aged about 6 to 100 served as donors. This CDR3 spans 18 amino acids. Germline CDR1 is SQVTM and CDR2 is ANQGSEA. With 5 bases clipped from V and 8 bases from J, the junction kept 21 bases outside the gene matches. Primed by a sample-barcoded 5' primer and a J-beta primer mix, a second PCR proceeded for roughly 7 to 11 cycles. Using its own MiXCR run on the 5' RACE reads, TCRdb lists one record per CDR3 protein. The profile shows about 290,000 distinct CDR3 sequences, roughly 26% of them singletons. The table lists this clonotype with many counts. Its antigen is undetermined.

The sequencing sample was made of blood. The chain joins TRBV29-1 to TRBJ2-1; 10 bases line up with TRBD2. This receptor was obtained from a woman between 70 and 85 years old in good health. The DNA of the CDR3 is TGCAGCGTTTCCCCCTACCTTCTTCCCGGGCTAGCGGGAGATGAGCAGTTCTTC. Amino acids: CSVSPYLLPGLAGDEQFF.